This T cell receptor beta chain is from a study of siplizumab effects on memory and regulatory T cells. Turning to the study itself: Either no drug or siplizumab at approximately 0.93 ug/mL was used in mixed lymphocyte reactions that were paired. Study observations and caveats: The naive T cell population seemed more diverse than memory cells and seemed a major contributor to the alloresponse. Roughly 80-96% of proliferating CD4+ or CD8+ clones defied assignment to a naive or memory phenotype. Mapping to unstimulated subsets was achieved for only a minor fraction of alloreactive clones.

A remark on this clone: Its antigen is as yet unknown.

V shed 5 bases, J shed 6 bases, and the junction held 5 bases outside the gene matches. Germline V CDR1 and CDR2: LNHDA, SQIVND (reference sequence). The CDR3 has 13 residues. The authors cocultured the mixed lymphocyte reaction cells at 37 degrees C for over 5 days. TCRdb keeps only in-frame clones here, not all; method: immunoSEQ multiplex PCR. The data show approximately 3,000 clones, about 60% seen once. The rearrangement joins TRBV19 to TRBJ2-7, with 9 bases lining up with TRBD2. The origin of this receptor is a human donor in good health; the cells came from an allogeneic mixed lymphocyte reaction. Some clones in this sample may be carry-over from other donors' samples. Sequencing input: CFSE-low (dividing) CD8+ T cells sorted from an allogeneic mixed lymphocyte reaction. CDR3 loop: CASSLGLAPEQYF. CDR3 nucleotide sequence: TGTGCCAGTAGTTTGGGACTAGCTCCCGAGCAGTACTTC. The full variable domain, with the rest looked up from reference TRBV19 and TRBJ2-7, is DGGITQSPKYLFRKEGQNVTLSCEQNLNHDAMYWYRQDPGQGLRLIYYSQIVNDFQKGDIAEGYSVSREKKESFPLTVTSAQKNPTAFYLCASSLGLAPEQYFGPGTRLTVT.